This T cell receptor (beta chain) was recovered during a study of CD8+ T cells in alopecia areata (dated by TCRdb to between 2017 and 2018). About the study as a whole: Treated patients were enrolled in an open-label pilot trial of oral tofacitinib at 5 to 10 mg twice daily for moderate-to-severe alopecia areata. Patients received tofacitinib for 6 to 18 months and were then followed off drug for 6 months to check for delayed response and recurrence. The SALT score, which quantifies the percentage of affected scalp surface area, was used to measure disease severity in treated patients. In both human patients and the C3H/HeJ mouse model, the study applied high-throughput TCRbeta sequencing to look at T cell clonal expansion in alopecia areata. Human TCRbeta sequencing covered scalp tissue and sorted CD4+ and CD8+ peripheral blood T cells from patchy and totalis/universalis alopecia areata patients and healthy controls. Biopsies were taken from tofacitinib-treated patients at baseline and again at 4 and 24 weeks into treatment, and several of those patients also had a later scalp biopsy. Scalp clonality was compared among normal scalp (n=4), patchy alopecia areata scalp (n=8), and alopecia totalis/universalis scalp (n=8). The RNA source kit depended on sample type: the PAXgene miRNA kit for fixed scalp, the miRNeasy kit for PBMCs, and the RNeasy kit for mouse skin. TCRbeta CDR3 regions were amplified by immunoSEQ multiplex PCR using 35 Vbeta forward and 13 Jbeta reverse primers.

This clone showed up just a few times. There is no known antigen for this receptor. Nothing much larger sits one base from this clone, and base qualities are not available. The treatment or condition label here, explained by the study, means: oral pan-JAK inhibitor, 5-10 mg twice daily. From alopecia areata patients, peripheral blood was collected along with lesional scalp punch biopsies. PBMCs were isolated by density centrifugation and stained for CD3, CD4 and CD8, and CD4+ and CD8+ T cells were sorted on a FACSAria. The receptor library was made with the immunoSEQ multiplex PCR assay. For TCR sequencing, RNA was extracted from every sample and reverse transcribed into cDNA to serve as template. SuperScript III was used to make first-strand cDNA, primed with a 2:1 mix of oligo-dT and random hexamers. A synthetic immune receptor repertoire was used to gauge amplification bias, and whatever bias remained was removed computationally. The paper's data handling went like this. After raw reads were preprocessed to remove errors, the CDR3 was defined following IMGT conventions as running from the conserved cysteine to phenylalanine. Clonality was computed as 1 minus the Shannon entropy, with the entropy normalized by log2 of the number of productive unique TCRs. Scalp TCRbeta sequences were cross-referenced with sorted blood CD4 and CD8 repertoires so that the CD4 or CD8 identity of scalp clones could be inferred. What TCRdb holds here is the immuneACCESS table cut down to in-frame rearrangements. Part of the clones is not present; checked against another copy, under half of the missing clones reflect an unresolved V gene, and the others are unexplained. That table supplies the V and J calls and clone size; D and trimming were determined from the DNA. In all, the sample holds roughly 200,000 clones, and about two fifths of those were seen once. The ten largest clones add up to under 0.55% of the sample.

Reading from cysteine to phenylalanine, the CDR3 counts 15 amino acids. Just the 45-base CDR3 DNA is kept, in frame starting at base 1. CDR1 and CDR2 are drawn from the germline V gene: SGHTA, FQGTGA. V was cut back by 0 bases and J by 6 bases, leaving a gap of 14 bases between them. What the study reported, not specific to this receptor: Many expanded lesional clones were found to persist in scalp and blood during tofacitinib treatment, and relapse after treatment cessation may be partly explained by this persistence. Tofacitinib significantly lowered scalp clonality and the number of expanded CD8+ clones among the top 100 scalp clones. Resident alphabeta T cells in normal human skin are also sequenced, complicating scalp TCR repertoire analysis, unlike mouse skin dominated by gammadelta T cells. Compared with normal scalp, lesional scalp, particularly in alopecia totalis/universalis, had higher clonality and more expanded CD8+ clones, which suggests antigenic drive. Shared TCR sequences between patients were less evident than in mice, which may be partly attributable to HLA diversity in the patient population. Because the treated cohort was small and had only one nonresponder, larger studies are needed to examine links between baseline CD8+ expansion and response.

The material sequenced was CD4+ T cells sorted from blood, taken at approximately week 30, from a patient treated with tofacitinib. The clonotype originates from a human donor with alopecia areata. The receptor chain draws on TRBV7-3 and TRBJ1-1; TRBD1 is possibly the D segment (5 matching bases). The sequence in DNA is TGTGCCAGCAGCTTAACCCCGCGCCCGGGGGCTGAAGCTTTCTTT. It translates to CASSLTPRPGAEAFF.